This T cell receptor (beta chain) appears in the sequencing data of a study of CD8+ T cells in alopecia areata. Investigators isolated RNA and reverse transcribed it into cDNA to act as the sequencing template. Generated by immunoSEQ multiplex PCR, the TCRdb table keeps only in-frame clones and is missing some. The profile shows 200,000 to 250,000 clones, 57% of them singletons. The germline V and J ends were trimmed by 4 bases and 2 bases, with 9 bases remaining between them. CDR1 is MNHEY and CDR2 is SVGAGI in the germline V gene. This CDR3 is built from 15 residues. The V and J genes are TRBV6-5 and TRBJ2-6; perhaps TRBD1 as D (6 bases). This material consisted of CD4+ T cells sorted from blood, taken at week 0. The sequence came from a human donor with alopecia areata. The CDR3 DNA reads TGTGCCAGCAGTTTACAGGGTCCTGGGGCCAACGTCCTGACTTTC. As protein: CASSLQGPGANVLTF.